The text below deals with one TCR beta chain. The antigen is not known. The data derive from a study of somatic mutations in cytotoxic T cells in rheumatoid arthritis. Points from the study as a whole: For about an eighth of the 65 patients, a single CD8+ clone accounted for more than 20% of CD8+ cells.

Using immunoSEQ multiplex PCR, the repertoire was profiled, and TCRdb retains in-frame clones only, with some absent. The data show approximately 12,000 clones, with roughly 87% seen just once and 13% to 15% held by the top ten. With V trimmed by 1 base and J by 7 bases, 11 bases remained unmatched. The CDR3 consists of 16 residues. From germline, CDR1 is LGHNT and CDR2 FRNRAP. The sequence was collected from a woman aged 55-69 years in good health. Sequenced: CD8+ T cells sorted from blood. V usage is TRBV12-5 and J usage is TRBJ1-1; 8 bases fit TRBD1. The chain's CDR3 is CASGLGTPGTGYEAFF. CDR3 nucleotide sequence: TGTGCTAGTGGTTTGGGGACCCCCGGGACAGGCTATGAAGCTTTCTTT.